Below, 23 T cell receptor beta chains from the same sample are listed, as sequenced in a study of long-term antiretroviral therapy in people with HIV. Researchers report immunoSEQ v3.0 was run at survey level. Repertoires were generated with immunoSEQ multiplex PCR, while TCRdb's copy carries only in-frame clones and drops some. The sample carries some 24,000 clones, 81% recorded once. The starting material was unsorted PBMCs, obtained at the start of antiretroviral therapy, before treatment. Receptors originate from a woman younger than 35 with HIV.

The chain employs TRBV7-9 and TRBJ2-1; 8 nucleotides line up with TRBD1. The V gene's germline CDR1 is SEHNR and CDR2 FQNEAQ (reference sequence). CDR3 size: 15 residues. V dropped 6 bases and J dropped 8; count of bases not matched to a gene: 12. In DNA, the CDR3 is TGTGCCAGCAGTCCTAACTCAGGGGGCCGCGATGAGCAGTTCTTC. This translates into CASSPNSGGRDEQFF.

The V call is TRBV5-4, the J call TRBJ1-4, with TRBD1 identical over 7 bases. The junction had 22 bases not matched to a gene; V was cut back by 3 bases and J by 8 bases. CDR3 length: 19 amino acids. CDR1 is SGHNT and CDR2 is YYREEE in the germline V gene (reference sequence). The CDR3 nucleotides read TGTGCCAGCAGCTCCCAACCCGGCGTGTTGGGCCGGGACAGCGAAAAACTGTTTTTT. The encoded protein is CASSSQPGVLGRDSEKLFF.

The rearrangement joins TRBV10-2 to TRBJ2-1; D is unresolved. V gave up 7 bases and J gave up 3 bases, with 7 bases separating them. The CDR3 has 12 residues. The germline V gene encodes CDR1 WSHSY and CDR2 SAAADI. CDR3 sequence reads: CASMDFYNEQFF. The CDR3 DNA reads TGCGCCAGCATGGATTTCTACAATGAGCAGTTCTTC.

This chain uses TRBV11-3 with TRBJ2-7; D tentatively fits TRBD1 or TRBD2 (5 bases each). The germline V gene encodes CDR1 SGHNT and CDR2 YENEEA. The V and J ends lost 3 bases and 6 bases respectively, with 12 bases between them. CDR3 length equals 13 residues. This chain's CDR3 is CASSFGNGAEQYF. The CDR3 DNA follows: TGTGCCAGCAGCTTTGGAAACGGGGCCGAGCAGTACTTC.

The rearrangement joins TRBV18 to TRBJ1-3; D perhaps matches TRBD1 (6 bases). The CDR3 spans 16 residues. The V end lost 2 bases, the J end lost 0 bases, and 11 bases lay between the germline ends. Per the germline V gene, CDR1 is KGHSH and CDR2 is LQKENI. CDR3 sequence: CASSPIQGNSGNTIYF. In DNA, the CDR3 is TGTGCCAGCTCACCAATCCAGGGGAACTCTGGAAACACCATATATTTT.

The chain's CDR3 is CASSLGRGRAFF. CDR3 DNA: TGTGCCAGCAGCTTGGGTAGGGGTAGGGCTTTCTTT. The V call is TRBV5-6, the J call TRBJ1-1, with D possibly matching TRBD1 (5 bases). V was clipped by 0 bases and J by 11 bases, with 11 bases between them. Germline lookup yields CDR1 SGHDT and CDR2 YYEEEE. The CDR3 sequence is 12 residues long.

This chain links TRBV11-3 with TRBJ2-1; D possibly corresponds to TRBD2 (6 bases). This CDR3 is built from 13 residues. The ends were cut back, 5 bases at V and 9 bases at J, with 14 bases in the middle. The germline V gene has CDR1 SGHNT and CDR2 YENEEA. CDR3 sequence: CASSPNRRGEQFF. The CDR3 DNA sequence: TGTGCCAGCAGCCCAAACAGGAGGGGTGAGCAGTTCTTC.

The chain recombines TRBV2 with TRBJ2-5; 7 nucleotides line up with TRBD1. V was pared by 10 bases and J by 7 bases, with 6 bases of the junction left unmatched. This CDR3 region has 11 residues. Germline CDR1 reads SNHLY; CDR2 reads FYNNEI. The CDR3 DNA is TGTGCCATAGGACAGGTAGGGACCCAGTACTTC. It encodes CAIGQVGTQYF.

J is TRBJ2-7 and V is TRBV29-1; D not certain. V lost 4 bases and J lost 1, with 8 bases in between. CDR3 size: 12 residues. The germline V gene has CDR1 SQVTM and CDR2 ANQGSEA. The CDR3 DNA sequence: TGCAGCGTTGGTCCGTCGTCCTACGAGCAGTACTTC. It specifies CSVGPSSYEQYF.

The chain couples TRBV2 to TRBJ2-1; D perhaps matches TRBD1 (5 bases). V lost 3 bases to trimming and J lost 10 bases, with 10 bases between them. This CDR3 is built from 12 residues. The germline V gene encodes CDR1 SNHLY and CDR2 FYNNEI. CDR3 protein: CASSDRGREQFF. The CDR3 region has the DNA TGTGCCAGCAGTGATAGGGGTAGGGAGCAGTTCTTC.

The gene calls are TRBV10-2 and TRBJ2-1; no definite D call. Germline-derived CDR1 and CDR2 are WSHSY and SAAADI. Trimming pared 3 bases from V and 0 bases from J, leaving 9 bases between. The CDR3 runs to 15 residues. The CDR3 bases are TGCGCCAGCAGTGAATTCCGGAGCTCCTACAATGAGCAGTTCTTC. Translated: CASSEFRSSYNEQFF.

The chain carries TRBV7-9 and TRBJ2-5; perhaps TRBD2 as D (5 bases). Trimming took off 5 bases at V and 2 bases at J, with 12 bases between the two ends. CDR3 length: 14 amino acids. Germline assignment: CDR1 SEHNR and CDR2 FQNEAQ (reference sequence). The CDR3 nucleotides are TGTGCCAGCAGCGGGCGAGAGGGACAAGAGACCCAGTACTTC. This encodes CASSGREGQETQYF.

The chain uses TRBV2 and TRBJ2-3; D uncertain. Trimming took off 2 bases at V and 2 bases at J, with 14 bases between the two ends. Germline V CDR1 and CDR2: SNHLY, FYNNEI. The length of the CDR3 is 16 residues. CDR3 sequence reads: CASSESVGRNTDTQYF. In nucleotides, the CDR3 is TGTGCCAGCAGTGAATCAGTTGGCAGAAACACAGATACGCAGTATTTT.

The V call is TRBV21-1, the J call TRBJ2-2. TRBV21-1 is a pseudogene. The CDR3 spans 14 residues. The CDR3 nucleotides read TGTGCCAGCAGCAAAGCGATAGGGACCGGGGAGCTGTTTTTT. Translated, it gives CASSKAIGTGELFF.

The rearrangement joins TRBV7-9 to TRBJ2-7; the D is unclear. The CDR3 has 14 amino acids. CDR1 is SEHNR and CDR2 is FQNEAQ in the germline V gene (reference sequence). The ends were cut back, 5 bases at V and 4 bases at J, with 15 bases in the middle. The CDR3, as DNA: TGTGCCAGCAGCCAAGATACCGTTCGGTACGAGCAGTACTTC. Translating it yields CASSQDTVRYEQYF. Full variable domain (outside the CDR3, taken from reference TRBV7-9 and TRBJ2-7): DTGVSQNPRHKITKRGQNVTFRCDPISEHNRLYWYRQTLGQGPEFLTYFQNEAQLEKSRLLSDRFSAERPKGSFSTLEIQRTEQGDSAMYLCASSQDTVRYEQYFGPGTRLTVT.

The chain links TRBV6-6 to TRBJ2-5; 12 bases line up with TRBD2. The CDR3 has 14 residues. Trimming cost V 11 bases and J 2 bases; bases outside gene matches: 6. Germline-derived CDR1 and CDR2 are MNHNY and SVGAGI (reference sequence). CDR3 nucleotide sequence: TGTGCCCGACGCGGACTAGCGGGACAAGAGACCCAGTACTTC. It is translated as CARRGLAGQETQYF.

This chain links TRBV9 with TRBJ1-2, with 7 positions matching TRBD1. This CDR3 has 14 amino acids. V dropped 2 bases and J dropped 5; count of bases not matched to a gene: 6. From germline, CDR1 is SGDLS and CDR2 YYNGEE. This CDR3 reads CASSVAGTDYGYTF. The DNA for the CDR3 is TGTGCCAGCAGCGTCGCCGGGACAGATTATGGCTACACCTTC.

V is TRBV25-1 and J is TRBJ2-6; no clear D. The CDR3 loop spans 16 amino acids. Trimming removed 5 bases from V and 0 bases from J, with 11 bases in between. Germline CDR1 MGHDK, CDR2 SYGVNS. CDR3 nucleotides: TGTGCCAGCAGTCCGCGTGGGGACTCTGGGGCCAACGTCCTGACTTTC. Its translation: CASSPRGDSGANVLTF. Full variable domain (remainder filled in from reference TRBV25-1 and TRBJ2-6): EADIYQTPRYLVIGTGKKITLECSQTMGHDKMYWYQQDPGMELHLIHYSYGVNSTEKGDLSSESTVSRIRTEHFPLTLESARPSHTSQYLCASSPRGDSGANVLTFGAGSRLTVL.

The chain employs TRBV28 and TRBJ1-4, with D perhaps matching TRBD1 (6 bases). The CDR3 runs to 14 residues. Germline lookup yields CDR1 MDHEN and CDR2 SYDVKM. Trimming left V 7 bases short and J 6 bases short, with 15 bases between. The CDR3 DNA is TGTGCCAGCAACGGAAGGGGGGGGGATGAAAAACTGTTTTTT. This translates into CASNGRGGDEKLFF.

The rearrangement links TRBV7-8 to TRBJ2-7, with TRBD1 matching 7 bases. This CDR3 is built from 14 residues. Germline CDR1 reads SGHVS; CDR2 reads FQNEAQ. V lost 5 bases, J lost 2 bases, and 6 bases stayed unmatched. As DNA, the CDR3 is TGTGCCAGCAGCCCCCGGGACAGTACCTACGAGCAGTACTTC. This codes for CASSPRDSTYEQYF.

This clone was observed once. The chain has TRBV10-3 and TRBJ2-1, with D perhaps TRBD1 (6 bases). Germline V gene sequence: CDR1 ENHRY, CDR2 SYGVKD. The CDR3 has 14 residues. V shed 11 bases and J shed 8 bases, with 22 bases lying between them. The CDR3: CASNGQFLADEQFF. As DNA, the CDR3 is TGTGCCTCCAACGGACAGTTCCTCGCGGATGAGCAGTTCTTC.

There are a few counts of this clone. The gene calls are TRBV19 and TRBJ1-6; TRBD1 might be the D (6 bases). The CDR3 has 14 amino acids. The V gene lost 7 bases and the J gene lost 8 bases, with 15 bases spanning the gap. Germline CDR1 LNHDA, CDR2 SQIVND (reference sequence). The CDR3, as DNA: TGTGCCAGTACCCTAGGGGGAACTCATTCACCCCTCCACTTT. Protein sequence: CASTLGGTHSPLHF.

This clone was found once. V usage is TRBV19 and J usage is TRBJ2-7, with 9 bases fitting TRBD1. Unmatched junction bases numbered 11, after V lost 6 bases and J lost 5 bases. The CDR3 totals 15 residues. Looked up from germline, CDR1 is LNHDA and CDR2 is SQIVND (reference sequence). The chain's CDR3 is CASRIGHRGRNEQYF. As DNA, the CDR3 is TGTGCCAGTAGGATCGGACACAGGGGGCGAAACGAGCAGTACTTC.